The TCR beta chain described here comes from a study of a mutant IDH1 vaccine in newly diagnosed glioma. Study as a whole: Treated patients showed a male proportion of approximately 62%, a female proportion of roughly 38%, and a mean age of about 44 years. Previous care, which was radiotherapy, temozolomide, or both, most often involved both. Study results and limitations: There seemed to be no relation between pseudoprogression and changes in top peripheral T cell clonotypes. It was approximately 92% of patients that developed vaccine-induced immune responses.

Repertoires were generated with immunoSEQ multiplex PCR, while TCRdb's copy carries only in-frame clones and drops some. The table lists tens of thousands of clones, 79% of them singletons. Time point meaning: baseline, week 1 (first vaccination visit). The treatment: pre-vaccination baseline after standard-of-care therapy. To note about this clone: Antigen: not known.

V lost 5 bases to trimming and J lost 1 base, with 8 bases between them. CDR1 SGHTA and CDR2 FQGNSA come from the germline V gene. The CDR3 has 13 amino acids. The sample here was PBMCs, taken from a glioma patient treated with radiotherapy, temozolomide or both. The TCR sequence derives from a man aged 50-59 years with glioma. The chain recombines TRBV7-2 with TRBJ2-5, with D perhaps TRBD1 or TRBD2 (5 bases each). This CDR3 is CASSRGSQETQYF. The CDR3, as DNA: TGTGCCAGCAGCCGGGGCAGCCAAGAGACCCAGTACTTC. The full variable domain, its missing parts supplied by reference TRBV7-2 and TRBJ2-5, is GAGVSQSPSNKVTEKGKDVELRCDPISGHTALYWYRQSLGQGLEFLIYFQGNSAPDKSGLPSDRFSAERTGGSVSTLTIQRTQQEDSAVYLCASSRGSQETQYFGPGTRLLVL.